This T cell receptor (beta chain) was sequenced in a study of shared clonotypes between healthy human individuals. Findings and caveats of the study: Donor clonotype sharing was expected to depend on sequencing depth. Generally, naive subsets (rather than memory subsets) showed larger estimated richness.

CDR1 is WSHSY, CDR2 SAAADI, per germline. The CDR3 length is 15 residues. Trimming removed 5 bases at V and 2 bases at J, with 12 bases between. Of note for this clone: As yet, its antigen is unknown.

The method was immunoSEQ multiplex PCR; TCRdb's version includes in-frame clones alone and lacks a portion of them. The table lists some 1.5 million clones, under 99% of them singletons. Specimen: naive CD4+ T cells sorted from blood. Stated subset: CD45RA+ positively selected. The chain links TRBV10-2 to TRBJ2-2, with a tentative D call TRBD2 (6 bases). The TCR was taken from a man aged 25 to 40 in good health. CDR3 amino acids: CASSLVRGNTGELFF. CDR3 DNA sequence: TGCGCCAGCAGTCTCGTGCGGGGTAACACCGGGGAGCTGTTTTTT.